This TCR beta chain was recorded in a study of T cells in Graves' hyperthyroidism and ophthalmopathy. Researchers amplified the TCR beta CDR3 regions from RNA transcripts. The HTBI primer set served for first-round RT-PCR of the TCR CDR3. MiXCR, run by TCRdb on the multiplex PCR reads, gives a single entry per CDR3 protein. This sample has 500,000 to 650,000 distinct CDR3 sequences, with 11% to 15% found just once. This clonotype was seen at least ten times. The source of this sequence is a woman between 35 and 50 years old with Graves' hyperthyroidism. The sample taken for sequencing was blood.

The CDR3 nucleotides are TGTGCCACCAGCAGAGGTTTGGCGGACACAGATACGCAGTATTTT. Encoded protein: CATSRGLADTDTQYF. The chain is built from TRBV15 and TRBJ2-3; D gene unclear. In germline, CDR1 is LNHNV, CDR2 YYDKDF (reference sequence). With 1 base removed from V and 2 bases from J, the gap between germline ends came to 10 bases. This CDR3 contains 15 residues.